The 30 T cell receptor beta chains below all came from one sample that was sequenced in a study of control samples from healthy donors and cancer patients. This table comes from immunoSEQ multiplex PCR, and its TCRdb copy is limited to in-frame clones, with some not included. The table includes some 210,000 clones, roughly nine tenths detected once. Source material: blood. These receptors were collected from a man aged 25 to 45 in good health.

The genes are TRBV12-5 and TRBJ2-3; 11 bases are a match to TRBD1. CDR1 and CDR2 (germline): LGHNT, FRNRAP. Losses at the gene ends were 5 bases for V and 3 bases for J; bases not matched to a gene: 4. This CDR3 comprises 15 residues. CDR3 region: CASGPGTGGTDTQYF. In DNA, the CDR3 is TGTGCTAGTGGTCCCGGGACAGGGGGGACAGATACGCAGTATTTT.

The chain links TRBV18 to TRBJ2-3; D ambiguous. The V end was cut by 2 bases, the J end by 2 bases, with 8 bases between. The germline V gene has CDR1 KGHSH and CDR2 LQKENI. The CDR3 spans 14 residues. CDR3 DNA: TGTGCCAGCTCACCAAAGGCCGCCACAGATACGCAGTATTTT. Its protein product is CASSPKAATDTQYF.

V and J are TRBV6-5 and TRBJ2-3, with a weak D call TRBD2 (6 bases). The CDR3 runs to 16 residues. V lost 4 bases and J lost 2, with 16 bases in between. Germline loops: CDR1 MNHEY, CDR2 SVGAGI. The CDR3 DNA sequence: TGTGCCAGCAGTTCCACCGGGACTGGGCCCACAGATACGCAGTATTTT. It translates to CASSSTGTGPTDTQYF.

V usage is TRBV19 and J usage is TRBJ2-3; a possible D gene is TRBD2 (5 bases). The CDR3 runs to 14 residues. Germline V gene sequence: CDR1 LNHDA, CDR2 SQIVND (reference sequence). V shed 4 bases and J shed 1 base, with 9 bases lying between them. The CDR3 protein is CASSTGWGTDTQYF. The CDR3 region has the DNA TGTGCCAGTAGTACGGGGTGGGGCACAGATACGCAGTATTTT. Full variable domain (outside the CDR3, taken from reference TRBV19 and TRBJ2-3): DGGITQSPKYLFRKEGQNVTLSCEQNLNHDAMYWYRQDPGQGLRLIYYSQIVNDFQKGDIAEGYSVSREKKESFPLTVTSAQKNPTAFYLCASSTGWGTDTQYFGPGTRLTVL.

The chain uses TRBV9 and TRBJ2-2, with TRBD1 matching 7 bases. The CDR3 has 14 residues. V trimming: 4 bases; J trimming: 9 bases; junction bases outside the gene matches: 9. From germline, CDR1 is SGDLS and CDR2 YYNGEE. The DNA of the CDR3 is TGTGCCAGCAGCCTAGGGGGACAGCCAAGGGAGCTGTTTTTT. This translates into CASSLGGQPRELFF.

V and J are TRBV30 and TRBJ1-1; 9 bases map to TRBD1. The CDR3 sequence is 14 residues long. Unmatched junction bases numbered 7, after V lost 3 bases and J lost 5 bases. The germline V gene has CDR1 GTSNPN and CDR2 SVGIG (reference sequence). The CDR3 nucleotides read TGTGCCTGGAGAGGACAGGGGAGGGGTACTGAAGCTTTCTTT. It codes for CAWRGQGRGTEAFF.

The chain is built from TRBV10-2 and TRBJ2-3; 7 nucleotides agree with TRBD1. This CDR3 comprises 15 residues. The J segment lost 4 bases and the V segment lost 5 bases, leaving 9 bases of the junction unmatched. Germline CDR1 is WSHSY and CDR2 is SAAADI. As DNA, the CDR3 is TGCGCCAGCAGTCCGACAGGGAAAGTTCCAGATACGCAGTATTTT. This translates into CASSPTGKVPDTQYF.

V and J are TRBV6-5 and TRBJ1-6, with TRBD1 matching over 7 bases. Germline V lookup: CDR1 MNHEY, CDR2 SVGAGI. The CDR3 extends over 15 amino acids. V was clipped by 6 bases and J by 7 bases; unmatched bases: 9. The DNA of the CDR3 is TGTGCCAGCAGCCGTACCGGGACAGAAAATTCACCCCTCCACTTT. It is translated as CASSRTGTENSPLHF.

The chain's CDR3 is CASSTHLREGGYTF. As DNA, the CDR3 is TGTGCCAGTAGTACCCACCTCAGGGAAGGTGGCTACACCTTC. This sequence joins TRBV19 and TRBJ1-2, with D perhaps TRBD1 (5 bases). CDR3 length: 14 amino acids. The V and J ends lost 4 bases and 7 bases respectively, with 16 bases between them. Germline V gene lookup returns CDR1 LNHDA and CDR2 SQIVND (reference sequence).

The chain recombines TRBV5-1 with TRBJ1-5; D possibly corresponds to TRBD1 (5 bases). CDR1 and CDR2 (germline): SGHRS, YFSETQ. V lost 4 bases to trimming and J lost 5 bases, with 13 bases between them. This CDR3 comprises 14 residues. CDR3 sequence: CASSPGGTHQPQHF. The CDR3 bases are TGCGCCAGCAGCCCGGGGGGGACCCATCAGCCCCAGCATTTT.

The rearrangement joins TRBV7-9 to TRBJ1-6; D not certain. Germline loops: CDR1 SEHNR, CDR2 FQNEAQ (reference sequence). Trimming removed 5 bases at V and 0 bases at J, with 11 bases between. The CDR3 spans 16 residues. This chain's CDR3 is CASSDVLSSYNSPLHF. CDR3 DNA sequence: TGTGCCAGCAGCGATGTTCTGAGCTCCTATAATTCACCCCTCCACTTT.

The chain is built from TRBV14 and TRBJ1-2; no reliable D call. The CDR3 contains 15 residues. The ends were cut back, 0 bases at V and 3 bases at J, with 11 bases in the middle. Germline CDR1 is SGHDN and CDR2 is FVKESK. This CDR3 is CASSQDRWGYYGYTF. CDR3 sequence (DNA): TGTGCCAGCAGCCAAGACAGGTGGGGATACTATGGCTACACCTTC.

The gene calls are TRBV2 and TRBJ2-1; 7 bases agree with TRBD2. The V gene's germline CDR1 is SNHLY and CDR2 FYNNEI. The V and J ends lost 6 bases and 4 bases, in that order; junction bases with no gene match: 9. This CDR3 has 15 amino acids. CDR3 DNA: TGTGCCAGCAGAATGAACCGGGACTATTACAATGAGCAGTTCTTC. This codes for CASRMNRDYYNEQFF.

The rearrangement joins TRBV2 to TRBJ1-5; D possibly corresponds to TRBD1 (5 bases). Trimming cost V 2 bases and J 6 bases, with 8 bases left between them. Germline V gives CDR1 SNHLY, CDR2 FYNNEI. CDR3 length equals 13 residues. CDR3 nucleotides: TGTGCCAGCAGTGAACAGGGCGGTCAGCCCCAGCATTTT. This sequence encodes CASSEQGGQPQHF.

The chain has TRBV11-2 and TRBJ1-5, with a tentative D call TRBD1 (5 bases). Germline V gives CDR1 SGHAT, CDR2 FQNNGV. The CDR3 spans 17 residues. Between the trimmed V and J ends, which lost 4 bases and 1 base, there was a span of 17 bases. The CDR3 reads CASSSTMQGRSNQPQHF. For the CDR3, the DNA is TGTGCCAGCAGCTCTACTATGCAGGGCAGGAGCAATCAGCCCCAGCATTTT.

This chain connects TRBV6-5 to TRBJ2-1; tentative D call: TRBD2 (6 bases). Trimming removed 7 bases from V and 9 bases from J, with 22 bases in between. The CDR3 has 15 residues. Per the germline V gene, CDR1 is MNHEY and CDR2 is SVGAGI. The CDR3 reads CASTTAGSGWGEQFF. CDR3 sequence (DNA): TGTGCCAGCACCACTGCGGGTAGCGGATGGGGTGAGCAGTTCTTC.

J is TRBJ1-3 and V is TRBV4-1, with unresolved D. The germline V and J ends were trimmed by 0 bases and 0 bases, with 6 bases remaining between them. CDR3 length: 15 residues. CDR1 is MGHRA, CDR2 YSYEKL, per germline. CDR3 region: CASSQDRNSGNTIYF. In DNA form, the CDR3 reads TGCGCCAGCAGCCAAGATCGCAACTCTGGAAACACCATATATTTT.

This chain joins TRBV12-3 or TRBV12-4 and TRBJ1-4; maybe TRBD1 (5 bases). The CDR3 loop spans 13 amino acids. V lost 7 bases and J lost 11, with 17 bases in between. The CDR3 spells CASTLARGGKLFF. CDR3 DNA: TGTGCCAGCACCCTCGCGAGGGGAGGGAAACTGTTTTTT.

The J gene is TRBJ2-7, the V gene TRBV20-1, with D unclear. From germline, CDR1 is DFQATT and CDR2 SNEGSKA (reference sequence). The CDR3 has 14 amino acids. The V gene lost 4 bases and the J gene lost 0 bases, with 13 bases spanning the gap. In DNA form, the CDR3 reads TGCAGTGCTATTGAGGCTTTAAACTCCTACGAGCAGTACTTC. Protein sequence: CSAIEALNSYEQYF.

V and J are TRBV20-1 and TRBJ2-6, with TRBD1 matching 10 bases. With V trimmed by 3 bases and J by 0 bases, 2 bases remained unmatched. Germline V CDR1 and CDR2: DFQATT, SNEGSKA (reference sequence). The CDR3 consists of 16 residues. DNA for the CDR3: TGCAGTGCTAGTCGGACAGGGGGCTCTGGGGCCAACGTCCTGACTTTC. This encodes CSASRTGGSGANVLTF.

On this clone: Other DNA sequences in the same sample also yield this CDR3. The rearrangement uses TRBV11-2 and TRBJ1-3; unclear D gene. CDR3 size: 12 residues. Trimming shortened V by 1 base and J by 2 bases, and 0 bases separated the two germline ends. Germline lookup yields CDR1 SGHAT and CDR2 FQNNGV. As DNA, the CDR3 is TGTGCCAGCAGCTTAGCTGGAAACACCATATATTTT. Translating gives CASSLAGNTIYF.

The genes are TRBV6-5 and TRBJ2-7; the D gene is possibly TRBD1 (6 bases). Per germline, CDR1 MNHEY and CDR2 SVGAGI. Trimming stripped 6 bases from V and 4 bases from J, with 13 bases between. The CDR3 runs 13 residues. CDR3 sequence (DNA): TGTGCCAGCAGCGATTCACAGGGTTACGAGCAGTACTTC. This sequence encodes CASSDSQGYEQYF.

The V gene is TRBV18, the J gene TRBJ1-5; D gene unclear. CDR1 is KGHSH, CDR2 LQKENI, per germline. V dropped 3 bases and J dropped 10 bases, with 16 bases sitting between them. The CDR3 contains 14 residues. The CDR3 DNA reads as TGTGCCAGCTCACCGACCAGAGGCGGAATCCCCCAGCATTTT. Encoded protein: CASSPTRGGIPQHF.

With respect to this clone: The sample carries other DNA sequences with the same CDR3. The rearrangement joins TRBV5-1 to TRBJ2-7, with 9 bases matching TRBD1. The junction had 2 bases not matched to a gene; V was cut back by 1 base and J by 0 bases. The length of the CDR3 is 15 residues. The germline V gene encodes CDR1 SGHRS and CDR2 YFSETQ. The CDR3 DNA sequence: TGCGCCAGCAGCTTGACGGGACAGGGCTCCTACGAGCAGTACTTC. Translating gives CASSLTGQGSYEQYF. Supplemented by reference TRBV5-1 and TRBJ2-7, the full variable domain reads KAGVTQTPRYLIKTRGQQVTLSCSPISGHRSVSWYQQTPGQGLQFLFEYFSETQRNKGNFPGRFSGRQFSNSRSEMNVSTLELGDSALYLCASSLTGQGSYEQYFGPGTRLTVT.

This clone was picked up one time. The chain is built from TRBV5-4 and TRBJ2-1; D possibly corresponds to TRBD1 (7 bases). Germline CDR1 SGHNT, CDR2 YYREEE (reference sequence). CDR3 length: 13 amino acids. V lost 4 bases to trimming and J lost 6 bases, with 11 bases between them. Here the CDR3 reads CASSLQGGNEQFF. The CDR3 nucleotides are TGTGCCAGCAGCCTTCAGGGGGGCAATGAGCAGTTCTTC.

CDR3 sequence reads: CASSEAPDYGYTF. The CDR3 DNA sequence: TGTGCCAGCAGTGAAGCCCCGGACTATGGCTACACCTTC. The rearrangement joins TRBV2 to TRBJ1-2; D not certain. V lost 0 bases and J lost 3, with 5 bases in between. CDR1 is SNHLY and CDR2 is FYNNEI in the germline V gene. The CDR3 covers 13 residues.

V gene TRBV5-5 combines with J gene TRBJ1-1; 7 nucleotides align to TRBD1. Germline V gene data show CDR1 as SGHKS and CDR2 as YYEKEE (reference sequence). The CDR3 runs to 17 residues. The ends lost 4 bases at V and 1 base at J; junction bases unmatched: 13. The CDR3 sequence: CASSRGWAGGKNTEAFF. The CDR3 DNA is TGTGCCAGCAGCCGCGGCTGGGCAGGGGGGAAGAACACTGAAGCTTTCTTT.

The gene calls are TRBV29-1 and TRBJ1-2, with a weak D call TRBD1 (5 bases). The CDR3 contains 13 residues. V lost 7 bases and J 3 bases, leaving 15 bases between the germline ends. The germline V gene encodes CDR1 SQVTM and CDR2 ANQGSEA. CDR3 residues: CSARTGTHYGYTF. In DNA form, the CDR3 reads TGCAGCGCCCGGACCGGGACCCACTATGGCTACACCTTC. Using reference TRBV29-1 and TRBJ1-2 for the parts outside the CDR3, the full variable domain is SAVISQKPSRDICQRGTSLTIQCQVDSQVTMMFWYRQQPGQSLTLIATANQGSEATYESGFVIDKFPISRPNLTFSTLTVSNMSPEDSSIYLCSARTGTHYGYTFGSGTRLTVV.

The table lists this clone with a few counts. The chain is built from TRBV9 and TRBJ1-1, with 8 bases lining up with TRBD1. Germline V lookup: CDR1 SGDLS, CDR2 YYNGEE. After removal of 4 bases from V and 1 base from J, the junction contained 9 bases not matched to a gene. The length of the CDR3 is 16 residues. CDR3 sequence: CASSRAGGSGNTEAFF. The CDR3 nucleotides are TGTGCCAGCAGCAGGGCAGGGGGCTCCGGGAACACTGAAGCTTTCTTT.

V is TRBV6-5 and J is TRBJ1-2; 10 bases fit TRBD1. J gave up 4 bases and V 6 bases, and 8 bases lay outside the gene matches. The V gene's germline CDR1 is MNHEY and CDR2 SVGAGI. CDR3 size: 15 residues. The CDR3 nucleotides are TGTGCCAGCAGACTCCGGGACAGGGGAGCCTATGGCTACACCTTC. It translates to CASRLRDRGAYGYTF.